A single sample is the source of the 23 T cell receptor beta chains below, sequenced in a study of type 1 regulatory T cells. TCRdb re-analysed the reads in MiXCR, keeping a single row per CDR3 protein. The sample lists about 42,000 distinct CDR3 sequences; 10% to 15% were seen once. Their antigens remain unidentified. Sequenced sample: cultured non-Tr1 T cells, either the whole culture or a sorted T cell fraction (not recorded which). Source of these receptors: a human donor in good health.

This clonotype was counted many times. The CDR3 sequence is CASSVEPEFGVTIYF. CDR3 in DNA: TGTGCCAGCAGCGTAGAGCCGGAGTTTGGGGTCACCATATATTTT. This sequence joins TRBV9 and TRBJ1-3; the D is unclear. The ends were cut back, 0 bases at V and 9 bases at J, with 16 bases in the middle. The CDR3 has 15 residues. Germline V gene lookup returns CDR1 SGDLS and CDR2 YYNGEE.

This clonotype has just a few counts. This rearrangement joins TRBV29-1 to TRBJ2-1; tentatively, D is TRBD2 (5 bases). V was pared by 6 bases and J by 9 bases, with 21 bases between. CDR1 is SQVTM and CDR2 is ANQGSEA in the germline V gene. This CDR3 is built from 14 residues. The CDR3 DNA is TGCAGCGTCGCCACGTACGGTAGCGCGGGTGAGCAGTTCTTC. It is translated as CSVATYGSAGEQFF.

CDR3 coding DNA: TGTGCCAGCAGCCTGACGACCGCAGGGTTCGACACCGGGGAGCTGTTTTTT. This sequence encodes CASSLTTAGFDTGELFF. The chain carries TRBV3-1 and TRBJ2-2; a weak D match, TRBD1 (5 bases). Germline CDR1 is LGHDT and CDR2 is YNNKEL (reference sequence). Between the trimmed V and J ends, which lost 4 bases and 3 bases, there was a span of 18 bases. The CDR3 runs to 17 residues. The full variable domain, with the rest looked up from reference TRBV3-1 and TRBJ2-2, is DTAVSQTPKYLVTQMGNDKSIKCEQNLGHDTMYWYKQDSKKFLKIMFSYNNKELIINETVPNRFSPKSPDKAHLNLHINSLELGDSAVYFCASSLTTAGFDTGELFFGEGSRLTVL.

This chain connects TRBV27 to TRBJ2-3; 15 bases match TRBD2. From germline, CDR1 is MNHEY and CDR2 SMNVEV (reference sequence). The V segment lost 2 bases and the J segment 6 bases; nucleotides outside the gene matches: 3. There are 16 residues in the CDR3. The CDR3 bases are TGTGCCAGCAGTTTACGAGGGACTAGCGGGAGGGATACGCAGTATTTT. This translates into CASSLRGTSGRDTQYF.

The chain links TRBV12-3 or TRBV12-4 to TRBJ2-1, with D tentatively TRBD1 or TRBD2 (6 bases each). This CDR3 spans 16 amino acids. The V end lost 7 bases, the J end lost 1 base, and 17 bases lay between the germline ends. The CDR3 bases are TGTGCCAGCACCCGCCGGGGGCTTAGGTCCTACAATGAGCAGTTCTTC. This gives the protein CASTRRGLRSYNEQFF.

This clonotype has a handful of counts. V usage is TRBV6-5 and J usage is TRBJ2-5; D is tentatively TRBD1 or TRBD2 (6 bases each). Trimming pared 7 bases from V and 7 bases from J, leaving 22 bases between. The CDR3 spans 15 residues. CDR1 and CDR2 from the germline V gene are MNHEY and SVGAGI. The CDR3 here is CASKGGASLPGTQYF. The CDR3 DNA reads TGTGCCAGCAAGGGGGGAGCGAGCCTACCCGGGACCCAGTACTTC.

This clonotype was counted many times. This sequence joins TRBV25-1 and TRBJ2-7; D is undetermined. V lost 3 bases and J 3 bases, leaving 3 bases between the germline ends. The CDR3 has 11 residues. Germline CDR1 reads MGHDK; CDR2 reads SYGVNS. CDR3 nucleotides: TGTGCCAGCAGTGAGGTCTACGAGCAGTACTTC. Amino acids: CASSEVYEQYF.

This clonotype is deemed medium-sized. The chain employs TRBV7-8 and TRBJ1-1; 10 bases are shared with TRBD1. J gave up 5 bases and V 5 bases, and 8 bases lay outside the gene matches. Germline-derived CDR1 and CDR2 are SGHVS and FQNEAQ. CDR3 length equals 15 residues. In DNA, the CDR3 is TGTGCCAGCAGCATCCTGGACAGGGGGGGTACTGAAGCTTTCTTT. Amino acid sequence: CASSILDRGGTEAFF.

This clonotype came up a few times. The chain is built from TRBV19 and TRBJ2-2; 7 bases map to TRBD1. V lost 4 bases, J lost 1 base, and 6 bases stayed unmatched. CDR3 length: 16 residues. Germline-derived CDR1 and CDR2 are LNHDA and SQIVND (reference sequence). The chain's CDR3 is CASSRNRGQNTGELFF. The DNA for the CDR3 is TGTGCCAGTAGTAGGAACAGGGGTCAGAACACCGGGGAGCTGTTTTTT.

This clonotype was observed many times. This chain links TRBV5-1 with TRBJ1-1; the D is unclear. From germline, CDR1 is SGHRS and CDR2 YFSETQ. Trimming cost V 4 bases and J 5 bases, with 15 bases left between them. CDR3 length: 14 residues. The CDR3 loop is CASSPAAGGTEAFF. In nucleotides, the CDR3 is TGCGCCAGCAGCCCAGCTGCGGGAGGTACTGAAGCTTTCTTT. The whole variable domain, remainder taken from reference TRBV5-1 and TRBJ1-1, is KAGVTQTPRYLIKTRGQQVTLSCSPISGHRSVSWYQQTPGQGLQFLFEYFSETQRNKGNFPGRFSGRQFSNSRSEMNVSTLELGDSALYLCASSPAAGGTEAFFGQGTRLTVV.

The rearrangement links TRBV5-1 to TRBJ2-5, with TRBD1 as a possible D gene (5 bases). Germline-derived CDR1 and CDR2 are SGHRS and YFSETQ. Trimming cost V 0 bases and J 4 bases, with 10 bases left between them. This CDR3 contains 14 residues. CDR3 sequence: CASSLGTRVETQYF. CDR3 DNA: TGCGCCAGCAGCTTGGGGACACGGGTAGAGACCCAGTACTTC.

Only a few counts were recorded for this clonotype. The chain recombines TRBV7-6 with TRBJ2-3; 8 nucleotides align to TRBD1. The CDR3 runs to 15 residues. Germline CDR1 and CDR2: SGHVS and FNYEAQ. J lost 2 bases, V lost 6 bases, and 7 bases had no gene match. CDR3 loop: CASSWRGQVTDTQYF. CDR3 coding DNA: TGTGCCAGCAGTTGGAGGGGACAGGTCACAGATACGCAGTATTTT.

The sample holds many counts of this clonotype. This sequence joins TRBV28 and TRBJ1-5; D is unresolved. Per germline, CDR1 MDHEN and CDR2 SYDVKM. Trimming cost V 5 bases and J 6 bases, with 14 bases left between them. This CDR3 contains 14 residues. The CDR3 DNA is TGTGCCAGCAGTCAGCCCACCACTTTTCAGCCCCAGCATTTT. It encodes CASSQPTTFQPQHF.

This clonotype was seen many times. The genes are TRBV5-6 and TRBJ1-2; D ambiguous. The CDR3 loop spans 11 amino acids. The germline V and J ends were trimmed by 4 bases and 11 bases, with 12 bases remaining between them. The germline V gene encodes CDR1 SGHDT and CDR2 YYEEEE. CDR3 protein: CASSTVGVYTF. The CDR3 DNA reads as TGTGCCAGCAGCACCGTCGGGGTTTACACCTTC.

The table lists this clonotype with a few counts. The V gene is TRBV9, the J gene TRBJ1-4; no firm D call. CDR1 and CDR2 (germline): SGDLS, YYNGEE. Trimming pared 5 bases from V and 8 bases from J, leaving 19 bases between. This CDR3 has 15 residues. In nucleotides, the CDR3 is TGTGCCAGCAGTAACCGGGTGGGTCTAGAAGAAAAACTGTTTTTT. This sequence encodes CASSNRVGLEEKLFF.

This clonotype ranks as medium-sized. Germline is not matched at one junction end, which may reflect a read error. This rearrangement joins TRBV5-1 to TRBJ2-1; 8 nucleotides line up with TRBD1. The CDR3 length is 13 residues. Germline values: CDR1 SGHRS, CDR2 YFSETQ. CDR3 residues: CASSFTGGNEQFF. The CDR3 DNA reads TGTGCCAGCAGCTTCACAGGGGGCAATGAGCAGTTCTTC.

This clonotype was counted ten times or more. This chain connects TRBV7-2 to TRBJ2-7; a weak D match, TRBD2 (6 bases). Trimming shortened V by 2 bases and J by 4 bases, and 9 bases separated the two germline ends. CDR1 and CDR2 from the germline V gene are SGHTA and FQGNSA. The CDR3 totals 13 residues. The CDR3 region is CASSLSGTYEQYF. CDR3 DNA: TGTGCCAGCAGCTTATCCGGGACTTACGAGCAGTACTTC. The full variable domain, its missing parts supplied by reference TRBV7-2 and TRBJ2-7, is GAGVSQSPSNKVTEKGKDVELRCDPISGHTALYWYRQSLGQGLEFLIYFQGNSAPDKSGLPSDRFSAERTGGSVSTLTIQRTQQEDSAVYLCASSLSGTYEQYFGPGTRLTVT.

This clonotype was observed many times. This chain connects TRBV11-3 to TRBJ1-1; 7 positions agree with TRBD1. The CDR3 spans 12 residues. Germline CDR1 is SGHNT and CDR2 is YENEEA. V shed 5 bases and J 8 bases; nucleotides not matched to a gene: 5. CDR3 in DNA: TGTGCCAGCAGCCTAAGACAGGGCGAAGCTTTCTTT. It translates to CASSLRQGEAFF.

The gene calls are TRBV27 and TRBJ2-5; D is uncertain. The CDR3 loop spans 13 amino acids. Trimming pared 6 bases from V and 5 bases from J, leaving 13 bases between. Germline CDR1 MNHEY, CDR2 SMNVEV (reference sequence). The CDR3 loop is CASRSPLSETQYF. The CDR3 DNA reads TGTGCCAGCAGGAGCCCTCTATCGGAGACCCAGTACTTC.

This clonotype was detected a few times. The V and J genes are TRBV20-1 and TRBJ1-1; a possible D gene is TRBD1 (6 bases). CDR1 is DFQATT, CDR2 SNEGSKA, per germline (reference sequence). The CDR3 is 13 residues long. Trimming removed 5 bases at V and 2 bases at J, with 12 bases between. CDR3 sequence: CSAWGAVNTEAFF. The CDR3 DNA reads TGCAGTGCTTGGGGGGCAGTCAACACTGAAGCTTTCTTT.

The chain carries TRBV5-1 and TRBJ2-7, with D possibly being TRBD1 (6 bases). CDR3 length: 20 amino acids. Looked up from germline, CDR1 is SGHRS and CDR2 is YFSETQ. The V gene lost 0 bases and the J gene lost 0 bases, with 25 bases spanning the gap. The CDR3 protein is CASSLGNTGWLRPDSYEQYF. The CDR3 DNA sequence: TGCGCCAGCAGCTTGGGGAATACAGGGTGGTTGAGGCCCGACTCCTACGAGCAGTACTTC.

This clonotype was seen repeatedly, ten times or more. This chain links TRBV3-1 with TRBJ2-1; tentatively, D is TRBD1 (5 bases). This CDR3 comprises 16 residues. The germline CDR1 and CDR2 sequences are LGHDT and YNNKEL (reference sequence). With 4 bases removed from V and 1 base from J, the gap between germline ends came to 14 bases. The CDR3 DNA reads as TGTGCCAGCAGCCCGAACTCAGGGAATTCCTACAATGAGCAGTTCTTC. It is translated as CASSPNSGNSYNEQFF.

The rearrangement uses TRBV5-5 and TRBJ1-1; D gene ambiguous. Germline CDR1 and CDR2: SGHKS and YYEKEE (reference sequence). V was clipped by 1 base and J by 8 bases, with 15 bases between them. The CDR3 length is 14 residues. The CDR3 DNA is TGTGCCAGCAGCTTGTGGGCCGAGGGTCTCGAAGCTTTCTTT. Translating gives CASSLWAEGLEAFF.